This passage covers 27 T cell receptor beta chains from one sample sequenced in a study of monozygotic twins with inflammatory bowel disease. TCRdb re-analyzed the 5' RACE reads; it lists each CDR3 protein once, without DNA. The repertoire shows around 140,000 distinct CDR3 sequences; the top ten hold 1.2%. Sequencing input: blood. All receptors derive from a human donor with ulcerative colitis or Crohn's disease, or a healthy co-twin of an affected twin (not recorded which).

The chain has TRBV3-1 and TRBJ2-7; TCRdb returns TRBD1, unconfirmable since there is no DNA. This CDR3 is built from 16 residues. The V gene's germline CDR1 is LGHDT and CDR2 YNNKEL (reference sequence). The CDR3: CASSQDLASPLVEQYF.

This chain joins TRBV6-5 and TRBJ1-1. CDR1 is MNHEY and CDR2 is SVGAGI in the germline V gene. The CDR3 spans 13 residues. The CDR3 is CASSYSGRTEAFF.

The V gene is TRBV5-1, the J gene TRBJ2-2; TCRdb lists TRBD1, though no DNA is available to test this call. The CDR3 totals 15 residues. Per the germline V gene, CDR1 is SGHRS and CDR2 is YFSETQ. CDR3 protein: CASSNGDREAGELFF.

The rearrangement links TRBV18 to TRBJ1-2; the D call of TRBD1 rests on TCRdb alone, since no DNA is present to check it. This CDR3 has 16 amino acids. The germline gives CDR1 KGHSH, CDR2 LQKENI. The CDR3 region is CASSPDLGQRSYGYTF.

The chain recombines TRBV10-3 with TRBJ2-4; TCRdb's D call, TRBD2, is unchecked because there is no DNA. Germline lookup yields CDR1 ENHRY and CDR2 SYGVKD. The CDR3 runs 15 residues. CDR3 region: CAISGGEHSRNIQYF.

V gene TRBV7-3 combines with J gene TRBJ1-1; checking the TCRdb D call of TRBD1 is not possible without DNA. CDR1 and CDR2 from the germline V gene are SGHTA and FQGTGA. The CDR3 totals 15 residues. CDR3 sequence: CASSLTSAAGSEAFF.

V and J are TRBV11-2 and TRBJ2-7; lacking DNA, the TRBD2 call made by TCRdb goes unchecked. The germline V gene encodes CDR1 SGHAT and CDR2 FQNNGV. The CDR3 length is 15 residues. The CDR3 protein is CASSTPRTDPYEQYF.

Here the CDR3 reads CASSLATPGRGTGELFF. The rearrangement links TRBV5-1 to TRBJ2-2; TCRdb returns TRBD1, unconfirmable since there is no DNA. The V gene's germline CDR1 is SGHRS and CDR2 YFSETQ. The CDR3 is 17 residues long. The full variable domain, with the rest looked up from reference TRBV5-1 and TRBJ2-2, is KAGVTQTPRYLIKTRGQQVTLSCSPISGHRSVSWYQQTPGQGLQFLFEYFSETQRNKGNFPGRFSGRQFSNSRSEMNVSTLELGDSALYLCASSLATPGRGTGELFFGEGSRLTVL.

This chain's CDR3 is CASSMAGADYGYTF. This sequence joins TRBV28 and TRBJ1-2; the TCRdb call, TRBD1, lacks DNA for checking. The CDR3 length is 14 residues. The germline CDR1 and CDR2 sequences are MDHEN and SYDVKM.

The rearrangement uses TRBV7-9 and TRBJ2-3; the TCRdb D gene call, TRBD2, has no DNA to confirm it. The CDR3 is 16 residues long. Germline lookup yields CDR1 SEHNR and CDR2 FQNEAQ (reference sequence). This chain's CDR3 is CASGRVNKPFLDTQYF.

CDR3 sequence: CASSLLAGVITDTQYF. The V gene is TRBV27, the J gene TRBJ2-3; without DNA, the TCRdb call of TRBD2 cannot be checked. The CDR3 extends over 16 amino acids. CDR1 is MNHEY, CDR2 SMNVEV, per germline (reference sequence).

The chain combines TRBV7-9 with TRBJ1-3. The CDR3 sequence is 15 residues long. The germline CDR1 and CDR2 sequences are SEHNR and FQNEAQ (reference sequence). CDR3 protein: CASSLASRARNTIYF.

This sequence joins TRBV5-1 and TRBJ2-5; TCRdb names TRBD1, which stays unverified in the absence of DNA. Per the germline V gene, CDR1 is SGHRS and CDR2 is YFSETQ. The CDR3 has 15 residues. CDR3 sequence: CASSLPGTGLETQYF.

The chain links TRBV29-1 to TRBJ2-2; TCRdb designates TRBD1, a call that cannot be tested without DNA. The CDR3 covers 12 residues. In germline, CDR1 is SQVTM, CDR2 ANQGSEA. The CDR3 here is CAVWGAPGELFF.

This chain uses TRBV9 with TRBJ2-3; checking the TCRdb D call of TRBD2 is not possible without DNA. This CDR3 has 18 residues. Germline V gene data show CDR1 as SGDLS and CDR2 as YYNGEE. The CDR3 spells CASSVPTSGQAGTDTQYF.

This chain links TRBV6-5 with TRBJ1-6. The CDR3 extends over 15 amino acids. Germline CDR1 and CDR2: MNHEY and SVGAGI. The CDR3 sequence: CASSYEGLPASPLHF.

V usage is TRBV29-1 and J usage is TRBJ1-2. The germline V gene encodes CDR1 SQVTM and CDR2 ANQGSEA. The CDR3 covers 13 residues. CDR3 sequence reads: CSVHISGWGGYTF.

The chain has TRBV10-3 and TRBJ2-2; TCRdb calls TRBD1, which cannot be checked without DNA. CDR1 ENHRY and CDR2 SYGVKD come from the germline V gene. This CDR3 contains 16 residues. CDR3 in amino acids: CAIRTGGFANTGELFF.

The rearrangement joins TRBV5-1 to TRBJ1-2; absent DNA, TCRdb's TRBD1 call cannot be checked. This CDR3 spans 17 amino acids. CDR1 is SGHRS, CDR2 YFSETQ, per germline. CDR3 sequence: CASSPTGQLAVNYGYTF.

This chain connects TRBV29-1 to TRBJ2-1. Germline V gene data show CDR1 as SQVTM and CDR2 as ANQGSEA. CDR3 length equals 11 residues. The CDR3 loop reads CSVWAFNEQFF.

The J gene is TRBJ2-2, the V gene TRBV3-1; the D gene TCRdb calls, TRBD2, cannot be checked with no DNA. The CDR3 is made up of 13 amino acids. Germline CDR1 reads LGHDT; CDR2 reads YNNKEL (reference sequence). The CDR3 reads CASTIARTGELFF.

This chain links TRBV6-2 or TRBV6-3 with TRBJ2-1; there is no DNA to check the TCRdb D call of TRBD2. Looked up from germline, CDR1 is MNHEY and CDR2 is SVGEGT. CDR3 size: 20 residues. The CDR3 protein is CASSLTRTSGRNTNLFEQFF.

This chain joins TRBV7-9 and TRBJ1-5; TCRdb's D call of TRBD1 is untestable without DNA. From germline, CDR1 is SEHNR and CDR2 FQNEAQ (reference sequence). This CDR3 contains 15 residues. The CDR3 spells CASSPGANHNQPQHF. The variable domain in full, completed from reference TRBV7-9 and TRBJ1-5, reads DTGVSQNPRHKITKRGQNVTFRCDPISEHNRLYWYRQTLGQGPEFLTYFQNEAQLEKSRLLSDRFSAERPKGSFSTLEIQRTEQGDSAMYLCASSPGANHNQPQHFGDGTRLSIL.

The chain combines TRBV5-1 with TRBJ2-1; TCRdb picks TRBD2, but there is no DNA to check that call. Germline V gene lookup returns CDR1 SGHRS and CDR2 YFSETQ. CDR3 length: 17 residues. The CDR3 loop is CASSLVASGNYYNEQFF. The full variable domain, with the rest looked up from reference TRBV5-1 and TRBJ2-1, is KAGVTQTPRYLIKTRGQQVTLSCSPISGHRSVSWYQQTPGQGLQFLFEYFSETQRNKGNFPGRFSGRQFSNSRSEMNVSTLELGDSALYLCASSLVASGNYYNEQFFGPGTRLTVL.

The V call is TRBV18, the J call TRBJ2-1; without DNA, the TCRdb call of TRBD2 cannot be checked. The CDR3 runs to 14 residues. The germline gives CDR1 KGHSH, CDR2 LQKENI. CDR3: CASSPQGSRNEQFF.

The chain employs TRBV20-1 and TRBJ2-7; without DNA, the TCRdb call of TRBD2 cannot be checked. The CDR3 is 13 residues long. Looked up from germline, CDR1 is DFQATT and CDR2 is SNEGSKA (reference sequence). Here the CDR3 reads CSALIAGAYEQYF.

V and J are TRBV7-3 and TRBJ2-5. From germline, CDR1 is SGHTA and CDR2 FQGTGA. The CDR3 runs to 13 residues. The CDR3 spells CASSWSHAETQYF.